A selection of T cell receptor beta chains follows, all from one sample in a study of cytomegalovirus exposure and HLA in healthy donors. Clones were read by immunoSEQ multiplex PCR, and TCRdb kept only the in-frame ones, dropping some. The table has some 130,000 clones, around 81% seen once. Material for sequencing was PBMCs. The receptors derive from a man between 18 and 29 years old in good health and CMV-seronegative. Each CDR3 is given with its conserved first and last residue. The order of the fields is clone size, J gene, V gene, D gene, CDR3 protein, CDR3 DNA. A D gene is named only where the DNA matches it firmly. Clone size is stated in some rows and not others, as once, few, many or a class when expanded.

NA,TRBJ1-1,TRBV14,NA,CASSEQPNTEAFF,TGTGCCAGCAGCGAACAACCGAACACTGAAGCTTTCTTT
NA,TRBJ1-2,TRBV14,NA,CASSQGGRDYGYTF,TGTGCCAGCAGCCAAGGGGGCAGGGACTATGGCTACACCTTC
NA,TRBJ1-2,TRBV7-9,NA,CASNRETYGYTF,TGTGCCAGCAACAGGGAGACCTATGGCTACACCTTC
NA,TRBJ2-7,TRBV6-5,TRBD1,CASRQQGADYEQYF,TGTGCCAGCAGACAACAGGGGGCGGATTACGAGCAGTACTTC
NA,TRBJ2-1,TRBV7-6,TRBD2,CASTEAAGGPYNEQFF,TGTGCCAGCACAGAGGCAGCGGGGGGGCCATACAATGAGCAGTTCTTC
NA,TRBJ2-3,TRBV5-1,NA,CASSFLQGSGDTQYF,TGCGCCAGCAGCTTTTTGCAGGGGTCAGGAGATACGCAGTATTTT
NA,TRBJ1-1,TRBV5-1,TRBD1,CASSVGTALEAFF,TGCGCCAGCAGCGTAGGGACAGCCCTTGAAGCTTTCTTT
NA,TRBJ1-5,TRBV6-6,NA,CASVAGGAPLNQPQHF,TGTGCCAGTGTCGCGGGGGGAGCCCCCCTGAATCAGCCCCAGCATTTT
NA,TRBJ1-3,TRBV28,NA,CASSQSLGNTIYF,TGTGCCAGCAGTCAATCCCTAGGAAACACCATATATTTT
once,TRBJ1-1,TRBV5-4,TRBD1,CASRPRGLGNTEAFF,TGTGCCAGCAGACCCAGGGGGTTAGGGAACACTGAAGCTTTCTTT
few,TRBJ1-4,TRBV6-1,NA,CASSEYSPGGLTNEKLFF,TGTGCCAGCAGTGAATACTCCCCCGGGGGGCTTACTAATGAAAAACTGTTTTTT
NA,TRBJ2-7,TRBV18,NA,CASSPGGLPYEQYF,TGTGCCAGCTCACCAGGTGGGCTCCCGTACGAGCAGTACTTC
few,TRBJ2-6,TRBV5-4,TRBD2,CASIILAGGPGANVLTF,TGTGCCAGCATCATACTAGCGGGGGGGCCCGGGGCCAACGTCCTGACTTTC
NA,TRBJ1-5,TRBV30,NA,CAWSVSSNQPQHF,TGTGCCTGGAGTGTCTCCAGCAATCAGCCCCAGCATTTT
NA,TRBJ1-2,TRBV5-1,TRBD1,CASRGGQGDGYTF,TGCGCCAGCCGAGGAGGACAGGGGGATGGCTACACCTTC
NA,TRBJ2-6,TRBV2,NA,CASSDVEGVLTF,TGTGCCAGCAGTGACGTAGAGGGCGTCCTGACTTTC
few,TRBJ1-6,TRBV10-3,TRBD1,CAISADRGKISPLHF,TGTGCCATCAGTGCCGACAGGGGAAAGATTTCACCCCTCCACTTT
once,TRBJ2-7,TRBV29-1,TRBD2,CSVVGLAGSYEQYF,TGCAGCGTCGTTGGACTAGCGGGTTCGTACGAGCAGTACTTC